A selection of T cell receptor beta chains follows, all from one sample in a study of T cell repertoires in aging, cancer and after chemotherapy. From the multiplex PCR reads, TCRdb called clonotypes with MiXCR, one entry per CDR3 protein. The sample records 8,100 or so distinct CDR3 sequences, 37% being singletons. The sequenced sample was blood. The receptor set was obtained from a human donor in good health. The CDR3 runs from the conserved cysteine through the conserved F or W. The D gene is left open where the match is weak. The listing skips clone size in some rows; elsewhere it reads once, few, many or a size class.

CDR3nt,CDR3aa,v_gene,abundance,d_gene,j_gene
TGTGCCAGCAGCTACCGAGGCAGGGGAGGAGAGACCCAGTACTTC,CASSYRGRGGETQYF,TRBV11-1,few,.,TRBJ2-5
TGTGCCAGCAGCCCCCGGGGGAGGCCTAACACTGAAGCTTTCTTT,CASSPRGRPNTEAFF,TRBV6-5,few,.,TRBJ1-1
TGTGCCACCGGAGGACAGGCCTCCTATGGCTACACCTTC,CATGGQASYGYTF,TRBV24-1,.,TRBD1,TRBJ1-2
TGTGCCAGCAGCCCGTCAGGGGGGTACAATGAGCAGTTCTTC,CASSPSGGYNEQFF,TRBV11-2,.,.,TRBJ2-1
TGTGCCAGCGGAAGAGCGGGGGGGATCTACAATGAGCAGTTCTTC,CASGRAGGIYNEQFF,TRBV6-5,few,TRBD2,TRBJ2-1
TGTGCCAGCAGTTTAGTTCCAGATACGCAGTATTTT,CASSLVPDTQYF,TRBV12-3/TRBV12-4,.,.,TRBJ2-3
TGCAGCGCCCAATTAACGGGTGAGACCCAGTACTTC,CSAQLTGETQYF,TRBV29-1,large,.,TRBJ2-5
TGTGCCAGCTCACCAGAAGGGAACACTGAAGCTTTCTTT,CASSPEGNTEAFF,TRBV18,.,.,TRBJ1-1
TGTGCCAGCAGTTACGGGGGAATAGGTAATGAGCAGTTCTTC,CASSYGGIGNEQFF,TRBV6-2/TRBV6-3,.,.,TRBJ2-1
TGCAGTGCCCTGGGGGACAGGGACTACGAGCAGTACTTC,CSALGDRDYEQYF,TRBV20-1,.,TRBD1,TRBJ2-7
TGTGCCAGCAGTCGGACTAGCGGGGCGGCCCGTATCTACAATGAGCAGTTCTTC,CASSRTSGAARIYNEQFF,TRBV6-5,.,TRBD2,TRBJ2-1
TGTGCCAGTAGTATCGGGACAGGGTCGTGGAATAAGCAGTTCTTC,CASSIGTGSWNKQFF,TRBV19,.,TRBD1,TRBJ2-1
TGTGCCAGTAGTATAGGCCGCAGGGGGAACACCGGGGAGCTGTTTTTT,CASSIGRRGNTGELFF,TRBV19,.,.,TRBJ2-2
TGTGCCAGCAGTGAATATTCGGGGGGGGGTCAGCCCCAGCATTTT,CASSEYSGGGQPQHF,TRBV6-1,.,.,TRBJ1-5
TGTGCCAGCAGTTACTCGGGACAGGGTAACTATGGCTACACCTTC,CASSYSGQGNYGYTF,TRBV6-5,few,TRBD1,TRBJ1-2
TGTGCCACCGAGAGGGGGCCAGGGGGCGTAAATACGCAGTATTTT,CATERGPGGVNTQYF,TRBV15,.,TRBD1,TRBJ2-3
TGCAGCGTCTCCGGGACAGGGGTCTACAATGAGCAGTTCTTC,CSVSGTGVYNEQFF,TRBV29-1,large,TRBD1,TRBJ2-1
TGTGCCAGCAGTGAAGCGTCGGGAGGGGGCACAGATACGCAGTATTTT,CASSEASGGGTDTQYF,TRBV6-1,medium-sized,TRBD2,TRBJ2-3
TGTGCCAGTAGTATCGGGGCAGGTGCCACAGATACGCAGTATTTT,CASSIGAGATDTQYF,TRBV19,medium-sized,.,TRBJ2-3
TGTGCCAGCTCCCCGGGACAGCACTCTGAAGCTTTCTTT,CASSPGQHSEAFF,TRBV18,few,TRBD1,TRBJ1-1
TGTGCCAGCAGCTTGGGGTCGCCAGGGGGAGCCTATGGCTACACCTTC,CASSLGSPGGAYGYTF,TRBV5-4,once,TRBD1,TRBJ1-2
TGTGCCAGTAGTGTGACTAGCGGGATCCAAGAGACCCAGTACTTC,CASSVTSGIQETQYF,TRBV19,medium-sized,TRBD2,TRBJ2-5
TGTGCCAGCAGGGGGGGCGGGGGGCCCTCCTACGAGCAGTACTTC,CASRGGGGPSYEQYF,TRBV7-9,few,TRBD2,TRBJ2-7
TGTGCCAGCAGCCACTTGTCGTCCGGACTAGCCCGCGAGCAGTACTTC,CASSHLSSGLAREQYF,TRBV5-6,.,TRBD2,TRBJ2-7
TGTGCCAGCGGGGAGGGGGGGACAGATACGCAGTATTTT,CASGEGGTDTQYF,TRBV12-3/TRBV12-4,few,.,TRBJ2-3
TGTGCCAGCACACGGACTGGACAGTCCGGCTACCAAGAGACCCAGTACTTC,CASTRTGQSGYQETQYF,TRBV27,few,.,TRBJ2-5
TGTGCCAGCAGCTTATTTGGTAGATACGAGCAGTACTTC,CASSLFGRYEQYF,TRBV7-9,.,.,TRBJ2-7
TGTGCCAGTCGGGCCCGGGACAGTAGATACAATGAGCAGTTCTTC,CASRARDSRYNEQFF,TRBV19,medium-sized,TRBD1,TRBJ2-1
TGCGCCAGCAGCTTGGAGTCACTGGGGGAGCAGTTCTTC,CASSLESLGEQFF,TRBV5-1,.,.,TRBJ2-1